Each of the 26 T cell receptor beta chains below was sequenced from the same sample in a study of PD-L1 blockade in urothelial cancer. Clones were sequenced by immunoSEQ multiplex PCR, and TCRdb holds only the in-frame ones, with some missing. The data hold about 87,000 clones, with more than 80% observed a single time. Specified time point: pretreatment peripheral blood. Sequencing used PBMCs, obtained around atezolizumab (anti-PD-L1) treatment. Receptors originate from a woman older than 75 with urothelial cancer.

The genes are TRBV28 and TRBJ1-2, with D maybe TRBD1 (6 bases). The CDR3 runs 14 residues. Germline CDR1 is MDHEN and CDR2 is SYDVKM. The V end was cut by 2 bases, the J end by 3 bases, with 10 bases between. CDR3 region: CASSLTGLHYGYTF. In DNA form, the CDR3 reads TGTGCCAGCAGTTTAACAGGGCTGCACTATGGCTACACCTTC.

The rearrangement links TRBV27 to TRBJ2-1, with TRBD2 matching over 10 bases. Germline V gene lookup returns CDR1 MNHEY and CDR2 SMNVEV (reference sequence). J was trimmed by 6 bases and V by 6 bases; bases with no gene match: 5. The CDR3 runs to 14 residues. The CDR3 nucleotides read TGTGCCAGCAGCTGGACTAGCGGAGGCAATGAGCAGTTCTTC. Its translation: CASSWTSGGNEQFF.

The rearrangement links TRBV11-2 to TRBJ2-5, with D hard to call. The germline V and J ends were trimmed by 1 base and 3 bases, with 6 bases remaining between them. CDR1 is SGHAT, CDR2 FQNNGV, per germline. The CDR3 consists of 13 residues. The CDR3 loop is CASSLAVEETQYF. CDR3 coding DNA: TGTGCCAGCAGCTTAGCAGTTGAAGAGACCCAGTACTTC. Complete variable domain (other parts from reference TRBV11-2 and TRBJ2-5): EAGVAQSPRYKIIEKRQSVAFWCNPISGHATLYWYQQILGQGPKLLIQFQNNGVVDDSQLPKDRFSAERLKGVDSTLKIQPAKLEDSAVYLCASSLAVEETQYFGPGTRLLVL.

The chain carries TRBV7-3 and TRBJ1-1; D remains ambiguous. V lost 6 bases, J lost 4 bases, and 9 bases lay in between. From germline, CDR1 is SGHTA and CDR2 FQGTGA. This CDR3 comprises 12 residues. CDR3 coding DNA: TGTGCCAGCAGAGCTTCGAGCACTGAAGCTTTCTTT. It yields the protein CASRASSTEAFF. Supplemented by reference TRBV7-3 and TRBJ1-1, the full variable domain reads GAGVSQTPSNKVTEKGKYVELRCDPISGHTALYWYRQSLGQGPEFLIYFQGTGAADDSGLPNDRFFAVRPEGSVSTLKIQRTERGDSAVYLCASRASSTEAFFGQGTRLTVV.

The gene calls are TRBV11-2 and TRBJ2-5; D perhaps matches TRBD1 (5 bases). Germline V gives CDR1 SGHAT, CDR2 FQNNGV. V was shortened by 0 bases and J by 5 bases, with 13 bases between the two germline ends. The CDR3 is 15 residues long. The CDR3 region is CASSLDPTVTETQYF. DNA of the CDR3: TGTGCCAGCAGCTTAGACCCGACAGTGACGGAGACCCAGTACTTC.

The CDR3 DNA reads TGTGCCAGCAGCGTGGGGGGGCAGGGAATAGGTGGCTACACCTTC. This translates into CASSVGGQGIGGYTF. J is TRBJ1-2 and V is TRBV11-2; tentatively, D is TRBD1 (6 bases). V lost 5 bases, J lost 7 bases, and 20 bases lay in between. CDR1 is SGHAT and CDR2 is FQNNGV in the germline V gene. The CDR3 has 15 amino acids.

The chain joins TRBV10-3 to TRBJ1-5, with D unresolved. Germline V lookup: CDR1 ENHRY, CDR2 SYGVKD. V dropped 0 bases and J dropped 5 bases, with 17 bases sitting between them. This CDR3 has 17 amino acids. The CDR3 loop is CAISESLGPAGDQPQHF. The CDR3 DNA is TGTGCCATCAGTGAGTCTTTAGGTCCGGCGGGCGATCAGCCCCAGCATTTT.

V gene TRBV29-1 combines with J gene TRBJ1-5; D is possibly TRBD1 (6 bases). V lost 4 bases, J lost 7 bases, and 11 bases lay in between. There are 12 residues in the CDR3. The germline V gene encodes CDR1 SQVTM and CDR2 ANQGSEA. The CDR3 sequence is CSVGGGGQPQHF. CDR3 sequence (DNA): TGCAGCGTTGGAGGCGGGGGCCAGCCCCAGCATTTT.

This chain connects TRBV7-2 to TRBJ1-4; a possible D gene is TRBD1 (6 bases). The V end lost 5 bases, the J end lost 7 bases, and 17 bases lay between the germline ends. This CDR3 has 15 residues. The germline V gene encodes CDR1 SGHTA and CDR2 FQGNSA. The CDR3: CASSHRRRGGEKLFF. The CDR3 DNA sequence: TGTGCCAGCAGCCACCGCCGGAGGGGGGGTGAAAAACTGTTTTTT.

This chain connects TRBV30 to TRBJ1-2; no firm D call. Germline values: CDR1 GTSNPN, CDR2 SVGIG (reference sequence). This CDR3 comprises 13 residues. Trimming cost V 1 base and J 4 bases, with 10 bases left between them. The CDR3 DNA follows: TGTGCCTGGAGTGCCGGACTTAGCTATGGCTACACCTTC. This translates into CAWSAGLSYGYTF.

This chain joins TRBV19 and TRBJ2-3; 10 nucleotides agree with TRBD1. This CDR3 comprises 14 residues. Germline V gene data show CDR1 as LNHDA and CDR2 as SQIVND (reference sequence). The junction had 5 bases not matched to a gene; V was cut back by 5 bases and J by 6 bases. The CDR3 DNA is TGTGCCAGTAGTCTGAGGACAGGGGGGGATACGCAGTATTTT. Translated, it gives CASSLRTGGDTQYF. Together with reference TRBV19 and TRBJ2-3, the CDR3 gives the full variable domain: DGGITQSPKYLFRKEGQNVTLSCEQNLNHDAMYWYRQDPGQGLRLIYYSQIVNDFQKGDIAEGYSVSREKKESFPLTVTSAQKNPTAFYLCASSLRTGGDTQYFGPGTRLTVL.

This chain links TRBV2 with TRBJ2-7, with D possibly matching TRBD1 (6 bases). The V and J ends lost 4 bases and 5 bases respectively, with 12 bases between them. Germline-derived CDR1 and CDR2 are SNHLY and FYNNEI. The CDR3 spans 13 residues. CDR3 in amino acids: CASSVDRFDEQYF. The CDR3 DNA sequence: TGTGCCAGCAGTGTCGACAGGTTCGACGAGCAGTACTTC.

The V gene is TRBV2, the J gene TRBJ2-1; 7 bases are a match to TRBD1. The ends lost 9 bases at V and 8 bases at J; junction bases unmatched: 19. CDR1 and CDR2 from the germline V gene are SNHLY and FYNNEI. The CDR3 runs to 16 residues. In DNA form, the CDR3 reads TGTGCCAGTTCCCCGCGAGGGAAACTTCAGGGGGATGAGCAGTTCTTC. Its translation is CASSPRGKLQGDEQFF.

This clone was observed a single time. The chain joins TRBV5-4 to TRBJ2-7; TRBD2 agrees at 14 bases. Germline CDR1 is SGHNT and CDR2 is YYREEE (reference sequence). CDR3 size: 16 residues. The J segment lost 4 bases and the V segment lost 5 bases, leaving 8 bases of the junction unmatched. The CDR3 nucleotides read TGTGCCAGCAGGGGACAGGGACTAGCGGGAGTGTACGAGCAGTACTTC. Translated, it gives CASRGQGLAGVYEQYF.

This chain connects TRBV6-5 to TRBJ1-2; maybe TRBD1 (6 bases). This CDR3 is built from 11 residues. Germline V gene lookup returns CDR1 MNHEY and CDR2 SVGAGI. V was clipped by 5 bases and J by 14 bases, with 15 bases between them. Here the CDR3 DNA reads TGTGCCAGCAGTACGGACTCAGGGGAGACCTTC. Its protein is CASSTDSGETF.

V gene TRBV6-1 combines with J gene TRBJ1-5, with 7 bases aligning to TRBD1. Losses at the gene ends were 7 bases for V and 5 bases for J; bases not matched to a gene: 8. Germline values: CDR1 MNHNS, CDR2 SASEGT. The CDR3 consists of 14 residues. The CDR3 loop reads CASNLGTAYQPQHF. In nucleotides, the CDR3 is TGTGCCAGCAACCTCGGGACAGCTTATCAGCCCCAGCATTTT.

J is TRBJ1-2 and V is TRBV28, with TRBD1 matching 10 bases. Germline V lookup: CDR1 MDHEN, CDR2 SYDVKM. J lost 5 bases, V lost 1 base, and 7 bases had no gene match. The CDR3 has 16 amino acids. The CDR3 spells CASSLSGQGRLYGYTF. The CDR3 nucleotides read TGTGCCAGCAGTTTATCGGGACAGGGGAGGTTATATGGCTACACCTTC.

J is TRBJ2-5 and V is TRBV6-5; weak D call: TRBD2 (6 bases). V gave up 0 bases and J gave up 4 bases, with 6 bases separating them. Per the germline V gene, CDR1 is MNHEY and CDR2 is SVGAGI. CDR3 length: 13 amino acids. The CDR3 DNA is TGTGCCAGCAGTTACTCAGCGGGAGAGACCCAGTACTTC. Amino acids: CASSYSAGETQYF.

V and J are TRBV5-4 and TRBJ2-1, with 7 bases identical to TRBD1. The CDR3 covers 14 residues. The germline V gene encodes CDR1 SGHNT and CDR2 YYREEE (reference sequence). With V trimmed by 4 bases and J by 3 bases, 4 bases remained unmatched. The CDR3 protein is CASSLRGNYNEQFF. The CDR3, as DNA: TGTGCCAGCAGCCTCAGGGGGAACTACAATGAGCAGTTCTTC.

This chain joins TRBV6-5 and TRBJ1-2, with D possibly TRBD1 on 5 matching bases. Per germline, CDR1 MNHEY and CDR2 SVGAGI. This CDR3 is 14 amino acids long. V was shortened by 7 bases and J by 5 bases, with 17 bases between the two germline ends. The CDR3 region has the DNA TGTGCCAGCACCCCAGCGGGGGTCGAATATGGCTACACCTTC. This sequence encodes CASTPAGVEYGYTF.

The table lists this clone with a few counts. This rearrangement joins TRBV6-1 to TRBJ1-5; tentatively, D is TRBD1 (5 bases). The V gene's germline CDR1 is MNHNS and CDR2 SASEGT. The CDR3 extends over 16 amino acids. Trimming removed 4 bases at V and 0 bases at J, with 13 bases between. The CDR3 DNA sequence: TGTGCCAGCAGTGCAGACAGATCTTATAGCAATCAGCCCCAGCATTTT. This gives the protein CASSADRSYSNQPQHF.

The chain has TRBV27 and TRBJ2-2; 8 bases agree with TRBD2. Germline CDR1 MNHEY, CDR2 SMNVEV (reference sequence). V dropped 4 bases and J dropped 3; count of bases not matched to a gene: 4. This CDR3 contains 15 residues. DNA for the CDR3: TGTGCCAGCAGTTGGCTAGCGGGTTACACCGGGGAGCTGTTTTTT. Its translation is CASSWLAGYTGELFF.

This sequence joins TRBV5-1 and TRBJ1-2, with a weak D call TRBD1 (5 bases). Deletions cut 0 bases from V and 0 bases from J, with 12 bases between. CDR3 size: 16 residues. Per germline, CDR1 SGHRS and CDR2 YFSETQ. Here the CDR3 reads CASSLAAGRANYGYTF. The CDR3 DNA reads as TGCGCCAGCAGCTTGGCGGCAGGGCGCGCTAACTATGGCTACACCTTC.

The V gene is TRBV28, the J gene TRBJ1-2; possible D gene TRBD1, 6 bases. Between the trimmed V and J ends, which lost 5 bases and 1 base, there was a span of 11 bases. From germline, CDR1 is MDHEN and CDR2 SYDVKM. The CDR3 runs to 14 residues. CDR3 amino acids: CASSTGIFNYGYTF. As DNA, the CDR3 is TGTGCCAGCAGTACAGGGATTTTTAACTATGGCTACACCTTC.

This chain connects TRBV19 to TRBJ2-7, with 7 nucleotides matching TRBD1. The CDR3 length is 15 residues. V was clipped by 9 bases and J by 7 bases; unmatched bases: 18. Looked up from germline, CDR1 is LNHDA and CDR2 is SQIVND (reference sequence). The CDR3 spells CASSADRPHLGEQYF. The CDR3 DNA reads TGTGCCAGCTCTGCGGACAGGCCCCATCTAGGGGAGCAGTACTTC.

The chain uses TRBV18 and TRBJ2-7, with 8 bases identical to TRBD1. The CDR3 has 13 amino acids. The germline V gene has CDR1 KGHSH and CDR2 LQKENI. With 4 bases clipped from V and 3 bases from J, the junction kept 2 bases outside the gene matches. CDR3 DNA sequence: TGTGCCAGCTCACAAACAGGGGGCTACGAGCAGTACTTC. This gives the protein CASSQTGGYEQYF.